These 11 T cell receptor beta chains were all obtained from the same sample, sequenced in a study of beta chain features in type 1 diabetes. All of the isolated RNA was reverse transcribed, so expressed TCRB transcripts were sequenced. Sequencing was performed with immunoSEQ multiplex PCR; in TCRdb, only in-frame clones are kept and a portion is missing. There are hundreds of thousands of clones in the sample; less than 9.5% occur only once, and roughly 0.44% lies in the top ten. Material for sequencing was central memory CD4+ T cells from blood. The receptors were gathered from a woman younger than 30 in good health.

The V gene is TRBV7-8, the J gene TRBJ2-3; the match to TRBD2 covers 10 bases. Germline CDR1 reads SGHVS; CDR2 reads FQNEAQ. The CDR3 has 19 residues. V gave up 7 bases and J gave up 7 bases; unmatched junction bases: 23. The chain's CDR3 is CASIHKALAGVSPRNTQYF. CDR3 bases: TGTGCCAGCATCCACAAAGCGCTAGCGGGAGTCTCGCCCCGAAATACGCAGTATTTT.

This clone has just a few counts. The V and J genes are TRBV28 and TRBJ2-1; D ambiguous. Germline V gene lookup returns CDR1 MDHEN and CDR2 SYDVKM. This CDR3 has 11 residues. V gave up 6 bases and J gave up 10 bases, with 10 bases separating them. CDR3 loop: CASRTYSEQFF. The CDR3 nucleotides read TGTGCCAGCAGGACCTATTCCGAGCAGTTCTTC.

This clone occurred a few times. The CDR3 nucleotides read TGTGCCAGCAGCCTAACGGGCCGAGGGGTCGAGACCCAGTACTTC. It is translated as CASSLTGRGVETQYF. This rearrangement joins TRBV5-6 to TRBJ2-5; D possibly uses TRBD1 or TRBD2 (5 bases each). Germline CDR1 is SGHDT and CDR2 is YYEEEE. The V and J ends lost 4 bases and 5 bases respectively, with 18 bases between them. This CDR3 comprises 15 residues.

The gene calls are TRBV28 and TRBJ1-2, with D possibly being TRBD1 (6 bases). The CDR3 spans 16 residues. Trimming shortened V by 5 bases and J by 5 bases, and 21 bases separated the two germline ends. Germline CDR1 and CDR2: MDHEN and SYDVKM. CDR3 nucleotide sequence: TGTGCCAGCAGTCCGGGACTCAGGGGACTAGGGTATGGCTACACCTTC. Protein product: CASSPGLRGLGYGYTF.

The chain employs TRBV11-2 and TRBJ2-1; 15 positions agree with TRBD2. The CDR3 covers 16 residues. Germline-derived CDR1 and CDR2 are SGHAT and FQNNGV. Trimming at V came to 1 base and at J to 12 bases, leaving 7 bases not matched to a gene. The CDR3 region is CASSLGPGLAGGGQFF. The CDR3 region has the DNA TGTGCCAGCAGCTTAGGTCCGGGACTAGCGGGAGGAGGGCAGTTCTTC.

The sample holds a few counts of this clone. The chain is built from TRBV27 and TRBJ1-2; 8 bases fit TRBD1. CDR1 is MNHEY, CDR2 SMNVEV, per germline (reference sequence). The CDR3 length is 15 residues. After removal of 3 bases from V and 5 bases from J, the junction contained 8 bases not matched to a gene. CDR3 residues: CASSFNGQGAYGYTF. In DNA form, the CDR3 reads TGTGCCAGCAGTTTCAACGGACAGGGCGCTTATGGCTACACCTTC.

This clone was recorded a few times. The chain combines TRBV6-6 with TRBJ2-7; D gene ambiguous. Between the trimmed V and J ends, which lost 6 bases and 7 bases, there was a span of 22 bases. Germline lookup yields CDR1 MNHNY and CDR2 SVGAGI (reference sequence). CDR3 size: 15 residues. The DNA of the CDR3 is TGTGCCAGCAGCCGGAGAGCTAAAGCAGATTGGGAGCAGTACTTC. Its protein product is CASSRRAKADWEQYF.

This clone was seen a handful of times. V is TRBV6-1 and J is TRBJ1-5, with TRBD1 matching 7 bases. The germline V gene has CDR1 MNHNS and CDR2 SASEGT. This CDR3 comprises 14 residues. The ends lost 4 bases at V and 4 bases at J; junction bases unmatched: 4. Here the CDR3 reads CASSGNRGNQPQHF. As DNA, the CDR3 is TGTGCCAGCAGTGGGAACAGGGGTAATCAGCCCCAGCATTTT.

The rearrangement joins TRBV19 to TRBJ1-4; no firm D call. This CDR3 is 15 amino acids long. V dropped 1 base and J dropped 0 bases, with 6 bases sitting between them. The germline V gene has CDR1 LNHDA and CDR2 SQIVND (reference sequence). CDR3 bases: TGTGCCAGTAGTATAGTCCAGTCAACTAATGAAAAACTGTTTTTT. Protein product: CASSIVQSTNEKLFF.

This clone was detected many times. The rearrangement uses TRBV9 and TRBJ2-3; 8 bases are a match to TRBD2. The length of the CDR3 is 18 residues. Germline CDR1 reads SGDLS; CDR2 reads YYNGEE. The V segment lost 3 bases and the J segment 5 bases; nucleotides outside the gene matches: 17. CDR3 nucleotides: TGTGCCAGCAGCGGACCGCTCGTTGCGGGAGGACGGGGAGATACGCAGTATTTT. Protein product: CASSGPLVAGGRGDTQYF.

The V call is TRBV2, the J call TRBJ2-1; 13 bases match TRBD2. Trimming removed 6 bases from V and 7 bases from J; junction bases left unmatched: 6. This CDR3 has 15 residues. Germline CDR1 SNHLY, CDR2 FYNNEI. The chain's CDR3 is CASRRTSGSLNEQFF. The CDR3, as DNA: TGTGCCAGCAGGAGGACTAGCGGGAGTCTGAATGAGCAGTTCTTC.